This is a list of T cell receptor beta chains from one sample in a study of blood T cell repertoires in COVID-19. The assay was immunoSEQ multiplex PCR, and TCRdb's table has in-frame clones only and misses some. The sample holds about 160,000 clones, around four fifths seen once. Sequenced material: peripheral blood. All receptors derive from a man aged 70 or older with acute or convalescent COVID-19. Each CDR3 is given with its conserved first and last residue. D genes are given only for firm matches. Size is stated for part of the rows, as once, few or many counts, or as a class when the clone is expanded.

v_call: TRBV7-9; d_call: -; clone_size: few; j_call: TRBJ1-1; cdr3_nt: TGTGCCAGCAGCTTAGCCGGGACACTCGACACTGAAGCTTTCTTT; cdr3_aa: CASSLAGTLDTEAFF
v_call: TRBV6-2/TRBV6-3; d_call: TRBD2; clone_size: -; j_call: TRBJ2-1; cdr3_nt: TGTGCCAGCAGCTCGGCCGTAGCGGGGGGCTTCAATGAGCAGTTCTTC; cdr3_aa: CASSSAVAGGFNEQFF
v_call: TRBV10-3; d_call: -; clone_size: -; j_call: TRBJ2-6; cdr3_nt: TGTGCCATCAGTGAGCTAAAGGAGGGATCCGGGGCCAACGTCCTGACTTTC; cdr3_aa: CAISELKEGSGANVLTF
v_call: TRBV6-6; d_call: TRBD2; clone_size: once; j_call: TRBJ2-1; cdr3_nt: TGTGCCAGCAGTCGAGCCGGGACTAGCGGGGACAATGAGCAGTTCTTC; cdr3_aa: CASSRAGTSGDNEQFF
v_call: TRBV24-1; d_call: -; clone_size: -; j_call: TRBJ1-5; cdr3_nt: TGTGCCACCAGTGGAGACTCACCAAATCAGCCCCAGCATTTT; cdr3_aa: CATSGDSPNQPQHF
v_call: TRBV12-3/TRBV12-4; d_call: -; clone_size: few; j_call: TRBJ1-2; cdr3_nt: TGTGCCAGCAGTTTCTCAGGGGATGGCTACACCTTC; cdr3_aa: CASSFSGDGYTF
v_call: TRBV18; d_call: -; clone_size: -; j_call: TRBJ2-3; cdr3_nt: TGTGCCAGCTCACTGGCTGACTCTAGCACAGATACGCAGTATTTT; cdr3_aa: CASSLADSSTDTQYF
v_call: TRBV5-1; d_call: -; clone_size: few; j_call: TRBJ1-1; cdr3_nt: TGCGCCACGAGAGTGAGGACAGAGAACACTGAAGCTTTCTTT; cdr3_aa: CATRVRTENTEAFF
v_call: TRBV5-4; d_call: TRBD2; clone_size: once; j_call: TRBJ2-1; cdr3_nt: TGTGCCAGCAGCTTGACTAGCGGGGGCCCTTACAATGAGCAGTTCTTC; cdr3_aa: CASSLTSGGPYNEQFF
v_call: TRBV11-2; d_call: TRBD1; clone_size: -; j_call: TRBJ2-5; cdr3_nt: TGTGCCAGCAGCTTAGATGGCAGGGGGCGAGAGACCCAGTACTTC; cdr3_aa: CASSLDGRGRETQYF
v_call: TRBV7-3; d_call: TRBD1; clone_size: -; j_call: TRBJ1-2; cdr3_nt: TGTGCCAGCAGCTTGAACAGGGGCACTGATGGCTACACCTTC; cdr3_aa: CASSLNRGTDGYTF
v_call: TRBV9; d_call: -; clone_size: -; j_call: TRBJ2-7; cdr3_nt: TGTGCCAGCAGCGCATCATTAGTCCACGAGCAGTACTTC; cdr3_aa: CASSASLVHEQYF
v_call: TRBV10-3; d_call: TRBD1; clone_size: -; j_call: TRBJ2-2; cdr3_nt: TGTGCCATCAGCGGGACAGGGATGAACACCGGGGAGCTGTTTTTT; cdr3_aa: CAISGTGMNTGELFF
v_call: TRBV6-6; d_call: -; clone_size: -; j_call: TRBJ2-1; cdr3_nt: TGTGCCAGCAGAGGGGTCGTCGGGGGCTCCTACAATGAGCAGTTCTTC; cdr3_aa: CASRGVVGGSYNEQFF
v_call: TRBV6-5; d_call: -; clone_size: -; j_call: TRBJ1-1; cdr3_nt: TGTGCCAGCAGGGACAGTGTGAACACTGAAGCTTTCTTT; cdr3_aa: CASRDSVNTEAFF
v_call: TRBV7-2; d_call: TRBD1; clone_size: -; j_call: TRBJ2-7; cdr3_nt: TGTGCCAGCAGCTTCGGGACAGGGGCCTACGAGCAGTACTTC; cdr3_aa: CASSFGTGAYEQYF
v_call: TRBV12-3/TRBV12-4; d_call: -; clone_size: -; j_call: TRBJ1-2; cdr3_nt: TGTGCCAGCAGTTCACAGGGTAACTATGGCTACACCTTC; cdr3_aa: CASSSQGNYGYTF
v_call: TRBV5-4; d_call: -; clone_size: -; j_call: TRBJ1-2; cdr3_nt: TGTGCCAGCAGCTTGGGTCAGGCTAACTATGGCTACACCTTC; cdr3_aa: CASSLGQANYGYTF
v_call: TRBV28; d_call: -; clone_size: -; j_call: TRBJ1-2; cdr3_nt: TGTGCCAGCAGTTTGGTGGGGGCGCTTGGCTACACCTTC; cdr3_aa: CASSLVGALGYTF
v_call: TRBV28; d_call: TRBD2; clone_size: -; j_call: TRBJ2-1; cdr3_nt: TGTGCCAGCATTACCGGGACTAGCGGGATCTATGAGCAGTTCTTC; cdr3_aa: CASITGTSGIYEQFF
v_call: TRBV27; d_call: -; clone_size: -; j_call: TRBJ1-1; cdr3_nt: TGTGCCAGCAGTCCCGTTAATGGAGGGAACACTGAAGCTTTCTTT; cdr3_aa: CASSPVNGGNTEAFF
v_call: TRBV5-1; d_call: -; clone_size: -; j_call: TRBJ1-2; cdr3_nt: TGCGCCAGCAGCGGTGGACTATCGAGGGTGGACTATGGCTACACCTTC; cdr3_aa: CASSGGLSRVDYGYTF
v_call: TRBV27; d_call: -; clone_size: -; j_call: TRBJ1-5; cdr3_nt: TGTGCCAGCAGCAACCCCAGGGCAGGGAACAATCAGCCCCAGCATTTT; cdr3_aa: CASSNPRAGNNQPQHF
v_call: TRBV19; d_call: -; clone_size: -; j_call: TRBJ1-2; cdr3_nt: TGTGCCAGTAGTACCGGAGACAGTAACTATGGCTACACCTTC; cdr3_aa: CASSTGDSNYGYTF
v_call: TRBV11-2; d_call: -; clone_size: -; j_call: TRBJ2-7; cdr3_nt: TGTGCCAGCAGCACACCGGGACTGGTACTGTACGAGCAGTACTTC; cdr3_aa: CASSTPGLVLYEQYF
v_call: TRBV11-1; d_call: -; clone_size: -; j_call: TRBJ2-7; cdr3_nt: TGTGCCAGCCAAAAAGGCGGCTCCTACGAGCAGTACTTC; cdr3_aa: CASQKGGSYEQYF
v_call: TRBV5-1; d_call: -; clone_size: -; j_call: TRBJ2-3; cdr3_nt: TGCGCCAGCAGCTCCGCGGGGAACCAGGGTGATACGCAGTATTTT; cdr3_aa: CASSSAGNQGDTQYF
v_call: TRBV5-6; d_call: TRBD1; clone_size: few; j_call: TRBJ1-6; cdr3_nt: TGTGCCAGCAGCTTGCCGGGGACAGGGAGTTCACCCCTCCACTTT; cdr3_aa: CASSLPGTGSSPLHF
v_call: TRBV24-1; d_call: TRBD2; clone_size: -; j_call: TRBJ2-1; cdr3_nt: TGTGCCACCAGTGAACGCCCGACTAGCGGGCGGTACAATGAGCAGTTCTTC; cdr3_aa: CATSERPTSGRYNEQFF
v_call: TRBV28; d_call: TRBD1; clone_size: -; j_call: TRBJ1-6; cdr3_nt: TGTGCCAGCAGCCCAACCACAGGGGCCTATGGGCCCCTCCACTTT; cdr3_aa: CASSPTTGAYGPLHF
v_call: TRBV11-2; d_call: -; clone_size: -; j_call: TRBJ1-1; cdr3_nt: TGTGCCAGCAACGTGGGTAGCGGAACCGAAGCTTTCTTT; cdr3_aa: CASNVGSGTEAFF
v_call: TRBV3-1/TRBV3-2; d_call: TRBD2; clone_size: -; j_call: TRBJ2-5; cdr3_nt: TGTGCCAGCAGCCTAATAGCGGGGGGGGCAGGAGAGACCCAGTACTTC; cdr3_aa: CASSLIAGGAGETQYF
v_call: TRBV5-1; d_call: -; clone_size: -; j_call: TRBJ2-7; cdr3_nt: TGCGCCAGCAGCTTGGAGCACGAGCAGTACTTC; cdr3_aa: CASSLEHEQYF
v_call: TRBV5-1; d_call: TRBD1; clone_size: -; j_call: TRBJ2-5; cdr3_nt: TGCGCCAGCAGCTTCGGGGACAGAAGTGAGACCCAGTACTTC; cdr3_aa: CASSFGDRSETQYF
v_call: TRBV10-2; d_call: TRBD1; clone_size: -; j_call: TRBJ1-2; cdr3_nt: TGCGCCAGCGCGGACAGGTTGAATGGCTACACCTTC; cdr3_aa: CASADRLNGYTF
v_call: TRBV28; d_call: -; clone_size: -; j_call: TRBJ1-1; cdr3_nt: TGTGCCAGCAGGTTACAGGGTGGCACTGAAGCTTTCTTT; cdr3_aa: CASRLQGGTEAFF
v_call: TRBV28; d_call: -; clone_size: -; j_call: TRBJ1-5; cdr3_nt: TGTGCCAGCAGTTTTATCCGGGACAAGGGTGTCCCGAATCAGCCCCAGCATTTT; cdr3_aa: CASSFIRDKGVPNQPQHF
v_call: TRBV11-3; d_call: -; clone_size: -; j_call: TRBJ1-1; cdr3_nt: TGTGCCAGCAGCCCCACGGACAGTAGGAACACTGAAGCTTTCTTT; cdr3_aa: CASSPTDSRNTEAFF
v_call: TRBV10-3; d_call: TRBD1; clone_size: few; j_call: TRBJ1-3; cdr3_nt: TGTGCCGTAGGAAGACAGGGAATAAGCACTGGAAACACCATATATTTT; cdr3_aa: CAVGRQGISTGNTIYF
v_call: TRBV10-3; d_call: -; clone_size: few; j_call: TRBJ1-6; cdr3_nt: TGTGCCATCGGCGGCGGGGAAAATTCACCCCTCCACTTT; cdr3_aa: CAIGGGENSPLHF
v_call: TRBV19; d_call: TRBD2; clone_size: -; j_call: TRBJ2-5; cdr3_nt: TGTGCCAGTAGTCCTCTGAGACTAGCGCGCGCTGGGGAGACCCAGTACTTC; cdr3_aa: CASSPLRLARAGETQYF
v_call: TRBV5-5; d_call: -; clone_size: -; j_call: TRBJ1-5; cdr3_nt: TGTGCCAGCAGCTTGGGCCCAGGGCGTAATCAGCCCCAGCATTTT; cdr3_aa: CASSLGPGRNQPQHF
v_call: TRBV28; d_call: TRBD2; clone_size: -; j_call: TRBJ2-1; cdr3_nt: TGTGCCAGCAGTTCTCCCGGGACTACCCTTAAGGGTGAGCAGTTCTTC; cdr3_aa: CASSSPGTTLKGEQFF
v_call: TRBV5-1; d_call: -; clone_size: -; j_call: TRBJ1-4; cdr3_nt: TGCGCCAGCAGCCCAGGATCGACAGATACTAATGAAAAACTGTTTTTT; cdr3_aa: CASSPGSTDTNEKLFF
v_call: TRBV27; d_call: -; clone_size: -; j_call: TRBJ2-5; cdr3_nt: TGTGCCAGCAGAAGGGGCCAAGAGACCCAGTACTTC; cdr3_aa: CASRRGQETQYF
v_call: TRBV5-5; d_call: TRBD1; clone_size: -; j_call: TRBJ2-7; cdr3_nt: TGTGCCAGCAGCCCTGGGACAGGGGCCGCCTACGAGCAGTACTTC; cdr3_aa: CASSPGTGAAYEQYF
v_call: TRBV5-4; d_call: TRBD2; clone_size: -; j_call: TRBJ2-5; cdr3_nt: TGTGCCAGCAGCCCAGGCAATAGCGGGAGATTCGAGACCCAGTACTTC; cdr3_aa: CASSPGNSGRFETQYF
v_call: TRBV19; d_call: -; clone_size: -; j_call: TRBJ1-5; cdr3_nt: TGTGCCAGTAGGGACTCGGAAAGCAATCAGCCCCAGCATTTT; cdr3_aa: CASRDSESNQPQHF
v_call: TRBV2; d_call: -; clone_size: -; j_call: TRBJ2-5; cdr3_nt: TGTGCCAGCGGGCCAGCTTCGGAGACCCAGTACTTC; cdr3_aa: CASGPASETQYF
v_call: TRBV27; d_call: TRBD2; clone_size: -; j_call: TRBJ2-1; cdr3_nt: TGTGCCAGCAGCTTTCGAGGGCGGGAGGGCCTCGGCTATGAGCAGTTCTTC; cdr3_aa: CASSFRGREGLGYEQFF
v_call: TRBV9; d_call: -; clone_size: -; j_call: TRBJ1-3; cdr3_nt: TGTGCCAGCAGCGCACAGGACTCTGGAAACACCATATATTTT; cdr3_aa: CASSAQDSGNTIYF
v_call: TRBV18; d_call: -; clone_size: -; j_call: TRBJ1-1; cdr3_nt: TGTGCCAGCTCACAAGCGGCGGGCCAGACTGAAGCTTTCTTT; cdr3_aa: CASSQAAGQTEAFF
v_call: TRBV4-3; d_call: -; clone_size: -; j_call: TRBJ2-2; cdr3_nt: TGCGCCAGCAGCCAAGGACTCACCGGGGAGCTGTTTTTT; cdr3_aa: CASSQGLTGELFF
v_call: TRBV30; d_call: TRBD1; clone_size: few; j_call: TRBJ2-7; cdr3_nt: TGTGCCTGGGGGGACAGGAATTACGAGCAGTACTTC; cdr3_aa: CAWGDRNYEQYF
v_call: TRBV6-1; d_call: TRBD1; clone_size: -; j_call: TRBJ1-2; cdr3_nt: TGTGCCAGCAGTGAAGCCTCAGGGGGTTATGGCTACACCTTC; cdr3_aa: CASSEASGGYGYTF